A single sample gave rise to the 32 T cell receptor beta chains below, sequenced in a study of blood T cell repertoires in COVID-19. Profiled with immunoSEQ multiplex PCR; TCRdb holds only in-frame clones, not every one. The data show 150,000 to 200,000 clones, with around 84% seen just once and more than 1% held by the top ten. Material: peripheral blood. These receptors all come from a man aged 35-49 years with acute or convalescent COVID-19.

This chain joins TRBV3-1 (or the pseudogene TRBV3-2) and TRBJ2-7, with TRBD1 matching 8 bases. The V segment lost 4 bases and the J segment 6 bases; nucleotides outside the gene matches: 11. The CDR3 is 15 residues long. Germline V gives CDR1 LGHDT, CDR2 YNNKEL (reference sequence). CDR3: CASSRRQGSAFEQYF. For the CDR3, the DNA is TGTGCCAGCAGCCGTAGACAGGGGTCGGCCTTCGAGCAGTACTTC.

This chain's CDR3 is CASSLMPVRDTGELFF. The CDR3 nucleotides read TGTGCCAGCAGCTTAATGCCCGTCAGGGACACCGGGGAGCTGTTTTTT. The chain employs TRBV7-3 and TRBJ2-2; maybe TRBD1 (5 bases). V lost 1 base and J lost 3, with 12 bases in between. Germline CDR1 and CDR2: SGHTA and FQGTGA. CDR3 length: 16 amino acids.

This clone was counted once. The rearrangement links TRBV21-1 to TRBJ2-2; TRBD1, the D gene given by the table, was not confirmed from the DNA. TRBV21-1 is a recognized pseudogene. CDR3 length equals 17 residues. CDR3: CASSKEPGQGATGELFF. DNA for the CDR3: TGTGCCAGCAGCAAGGAACCGGGACAGGGGGCAACCGGGGAGCTGTTTTTT.

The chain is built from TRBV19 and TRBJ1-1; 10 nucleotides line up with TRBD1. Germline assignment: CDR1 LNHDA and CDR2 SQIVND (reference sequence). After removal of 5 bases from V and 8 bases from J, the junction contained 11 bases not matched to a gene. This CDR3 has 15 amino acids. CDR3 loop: CASSLGDRGKEEAFF. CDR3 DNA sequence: TGTGCCAGTAGTTTAGGGGACAGGGGAAAAGAAGAAGCTTTCTTT.

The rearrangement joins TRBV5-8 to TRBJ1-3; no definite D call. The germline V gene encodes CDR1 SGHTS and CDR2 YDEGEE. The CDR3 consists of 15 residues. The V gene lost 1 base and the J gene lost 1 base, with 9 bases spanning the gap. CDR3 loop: CASSLRDFSGNTIYF. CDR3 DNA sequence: TGTGCCAGCAGCTTGAGAGACTTTTCTGGAAACACCATATATTTT.

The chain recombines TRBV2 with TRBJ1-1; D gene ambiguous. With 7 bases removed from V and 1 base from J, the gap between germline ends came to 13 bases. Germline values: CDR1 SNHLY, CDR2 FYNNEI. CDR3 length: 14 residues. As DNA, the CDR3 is TGTGCCAGCATACGGGAGGGCGCGAACACTGAAGCTTTCTTT. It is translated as CASIREGANTEAFF.

CDR3 region: CASSGGQGGFAFF. Written as DNA, the CDR3 is TGCGCCAGCAGTGGGGGACAGGGCGGGTTTGCTTTCTTT. The gene calls are TRBV10-2 and TRBJ1-1; 9 nucleotides agree with TRBD1. The germline V gene encodes CDR1 WSHSY and CDR2 SAAADI. Trimming at V came to 4 bases and at J to 11 bases, leaving 8 bases not matched to a gene. The CDR3 runs to 13 residues.

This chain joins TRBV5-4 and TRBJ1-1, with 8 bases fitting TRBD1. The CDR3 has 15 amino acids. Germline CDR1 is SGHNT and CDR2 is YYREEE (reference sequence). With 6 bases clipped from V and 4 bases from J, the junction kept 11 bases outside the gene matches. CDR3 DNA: TGTGCCAGCACCCTAGACACAGGGGGGAGCACTGAAGCTTTCTTT. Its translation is CASTLDTGGSTEAFF.

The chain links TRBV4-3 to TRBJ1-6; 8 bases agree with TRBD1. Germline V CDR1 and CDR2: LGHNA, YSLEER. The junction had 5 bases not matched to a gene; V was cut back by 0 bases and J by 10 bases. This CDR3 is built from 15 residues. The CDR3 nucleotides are TGCGCCAGCAGCCAAGAGACAGGGGCAGGGTCACCCCTCCACTTT. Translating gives CASSQETGAGSPLHF.

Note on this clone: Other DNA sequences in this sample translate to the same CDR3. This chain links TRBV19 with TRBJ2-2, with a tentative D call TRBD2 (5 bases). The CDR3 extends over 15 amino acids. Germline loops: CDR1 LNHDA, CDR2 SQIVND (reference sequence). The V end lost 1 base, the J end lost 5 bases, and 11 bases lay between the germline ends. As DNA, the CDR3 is TGTGCCAGTAGTATAGGGAGGACTGCTACCGGGGAGCTGTTTTTT. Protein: CASSIGRTATGELFF.

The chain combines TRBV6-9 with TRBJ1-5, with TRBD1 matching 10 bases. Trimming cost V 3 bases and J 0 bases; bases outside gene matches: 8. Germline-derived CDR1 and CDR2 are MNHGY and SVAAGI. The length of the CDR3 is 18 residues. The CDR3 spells CASSYPPGTGDSNQPQHF. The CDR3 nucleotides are TGTGCCAGCAGTTACCCACCCGGGACAGGGGATAGCAATCAGCCCCAGCATTTT.

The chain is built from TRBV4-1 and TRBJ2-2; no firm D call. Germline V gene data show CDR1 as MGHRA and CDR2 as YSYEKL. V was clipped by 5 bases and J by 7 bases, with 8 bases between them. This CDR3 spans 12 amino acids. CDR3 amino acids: CASSRSGGELFF. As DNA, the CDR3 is TGCGCCAGCAGCAGGTCGGGCGGGGAGCTGTTTTTT.

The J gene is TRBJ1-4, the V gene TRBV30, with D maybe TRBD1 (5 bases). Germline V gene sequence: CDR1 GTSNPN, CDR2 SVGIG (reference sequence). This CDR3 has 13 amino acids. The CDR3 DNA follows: TGTGCTTATGGGGGGGTGGGTGGCGAAAAACTGTTTTTT. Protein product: CAYGGVGGEKLFF.

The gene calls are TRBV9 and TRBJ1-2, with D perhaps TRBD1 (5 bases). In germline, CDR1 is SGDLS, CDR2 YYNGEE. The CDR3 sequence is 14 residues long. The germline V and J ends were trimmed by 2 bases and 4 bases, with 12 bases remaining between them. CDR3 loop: CASSVSGSFYGYTF. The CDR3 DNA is TGTGCCAGCAGCGTTTCAGGGTCATTCTATGGCTACACCTTC.

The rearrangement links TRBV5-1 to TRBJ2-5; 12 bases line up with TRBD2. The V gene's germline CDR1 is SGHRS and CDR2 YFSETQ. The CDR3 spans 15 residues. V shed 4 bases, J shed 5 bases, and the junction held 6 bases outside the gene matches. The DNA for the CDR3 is TGCGCCAGCAGCCCTAGCGGGGGGGCCCCCGAGACCCAGTACTTC. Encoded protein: CASSPSGGAPETQYF. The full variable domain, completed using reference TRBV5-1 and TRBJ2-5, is KAGVTQTPRYLIKTRGQQVTLSCSPISGHRSVSWYQQTPGQGLQFLFEYFSETQRNKGNFPGRFSGRQFSNSRSEMNVSTLELGDSALYLCASSPSGGAPETQYFGPGTRLLVL.

The chain's CDR3 is CASWGSNQPQHF. CDR3 bases: TGTGCCAGCTGGGGCAGCAATCAGCCCCAGCATTTT. The V call is TRBV6-5, the J call TRBJ1-5; TRBD1 is a possible D gene (5 bases). The CDR3 loop spans 12 amino acids. Germline CDR1 reads MNHEY; CDR2 reads SVGAGI. V lost 8 bases and J 1 base, leaving 6 bases between the germline ends.

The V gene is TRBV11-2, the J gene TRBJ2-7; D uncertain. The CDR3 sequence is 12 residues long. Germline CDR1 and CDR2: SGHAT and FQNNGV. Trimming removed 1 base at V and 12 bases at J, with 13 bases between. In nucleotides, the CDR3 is TGTGCCAGCAGCTTAGTGGCGGCGGCCGCGTACTTC. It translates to CASSLVAAAAYF.

CDR3 sequence: CASSTGQVEETQYF. CDR3 in DNA: TGTGCCAGCAGCACTGGACAGGTCGAAGAGACCCAGTACTTC. J is TRBJ2-5 and V is TRBV7-6; 7 bases match TRBD1. Trimming cost V 5 bases and J 3 bases; bases outside gene matches: 6. Germline CDR1 and CDR2: SGHVS and FNYEAQ. The length of the CDR3 is 14 residues.

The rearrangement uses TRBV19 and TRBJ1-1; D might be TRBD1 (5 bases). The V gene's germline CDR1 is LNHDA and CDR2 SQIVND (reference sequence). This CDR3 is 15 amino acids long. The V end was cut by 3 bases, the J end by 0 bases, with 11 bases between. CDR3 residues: CASSMAGYMNTEAFF. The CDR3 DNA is TGTGCCAGTAGTATGGCAGGGTACATGAACACTGAAGCTTTCTTT.

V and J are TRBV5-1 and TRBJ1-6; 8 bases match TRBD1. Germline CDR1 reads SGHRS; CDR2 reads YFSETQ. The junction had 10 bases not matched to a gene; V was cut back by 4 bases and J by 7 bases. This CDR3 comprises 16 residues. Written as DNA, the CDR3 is TGCGCCAGCAGCGAAAAGCAGGGGGCGCAAAATTCACCCCTCCACTTT. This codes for CASSEKQGAQNSPLHF.

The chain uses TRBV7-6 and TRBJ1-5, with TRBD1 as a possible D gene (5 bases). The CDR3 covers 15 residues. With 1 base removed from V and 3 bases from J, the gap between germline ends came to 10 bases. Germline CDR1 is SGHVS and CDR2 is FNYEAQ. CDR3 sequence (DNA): TGTGCCAGCAGCTTAGATTCAGGGCTCAATCAGCCCCAGCATTTT. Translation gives CASSLDSGLNQPQHF.

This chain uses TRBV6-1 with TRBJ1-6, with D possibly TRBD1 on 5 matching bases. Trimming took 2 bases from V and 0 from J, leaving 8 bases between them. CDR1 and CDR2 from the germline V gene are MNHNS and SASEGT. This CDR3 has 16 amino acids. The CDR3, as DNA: TGTGCCAGCAGTGAACAGGGCCCCTCCTATAATTCACCCCTCCACTTT. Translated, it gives CASSEQGPSYNSPLHF.

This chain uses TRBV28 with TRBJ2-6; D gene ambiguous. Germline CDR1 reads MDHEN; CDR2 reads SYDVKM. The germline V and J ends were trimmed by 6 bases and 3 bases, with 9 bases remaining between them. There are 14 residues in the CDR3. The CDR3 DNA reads TGTGCCAGCAGCACATCACATGGGGCCAACGTCCTGACTTTC. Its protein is CASSTSHGANVLTF. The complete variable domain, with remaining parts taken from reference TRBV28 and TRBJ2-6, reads DVKVTQSSRYLVKRTGEKVFLECVQDMDHENMFWYRQDPGLGLRLIYFSYDVKMKEKGDIPEGYSVSREKKERFSLILESASTNQTSMYLCASSTSHGANVLTFGAGSRLTVL.

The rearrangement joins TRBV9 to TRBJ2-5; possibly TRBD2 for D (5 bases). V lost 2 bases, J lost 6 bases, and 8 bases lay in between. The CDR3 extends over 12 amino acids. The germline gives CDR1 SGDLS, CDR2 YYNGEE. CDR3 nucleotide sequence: TGTGCCAGCAGCGTGGAGGAGAAGACCCAGTACTTC. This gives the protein CASSVEEKTQYF. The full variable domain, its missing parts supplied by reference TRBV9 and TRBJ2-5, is DSGVTQTPKHLITATGQRVTLRCSPRSGDLSVYWYQQSLDQGLQFLIQYYNGEERAKGNILERFSAQQFPDLHSELNLSSLELGDSALYFCASSVEEKTQYFGPGTRLLVL.

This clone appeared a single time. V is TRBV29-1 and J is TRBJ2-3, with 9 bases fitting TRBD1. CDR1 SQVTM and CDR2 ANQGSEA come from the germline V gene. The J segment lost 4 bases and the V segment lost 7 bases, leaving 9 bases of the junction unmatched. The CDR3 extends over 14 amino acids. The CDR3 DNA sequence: TGCAGCGGTACAGGGGGCCAGGGGGCAGATACGCAGTATTTT. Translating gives CSGTGGQGADTQYF.

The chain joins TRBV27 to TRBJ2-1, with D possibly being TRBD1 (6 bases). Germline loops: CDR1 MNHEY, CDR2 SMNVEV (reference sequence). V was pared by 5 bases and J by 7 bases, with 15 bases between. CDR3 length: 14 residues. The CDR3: CASSPWGRTNEQFF. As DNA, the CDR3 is TGTGCCAGCAGTCCGTGGGGGCGCACGAATGAGCAGTTCTTC.

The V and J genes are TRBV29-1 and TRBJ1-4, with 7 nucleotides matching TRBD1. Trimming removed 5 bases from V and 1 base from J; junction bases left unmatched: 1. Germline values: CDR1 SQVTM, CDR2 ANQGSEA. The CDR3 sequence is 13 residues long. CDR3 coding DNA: TGCAGCGTTCGACAGGGAACTAATGAAAAACTGTTTTTT. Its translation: CSVRQGTNEKLFF.

The CDR3 loop reads CASSLGTSPGEKLFF. The CDR3 DNA reads as TGTGCCAGCAGCTTAGGGACTTCTCCCGGAGAAAAACTGTTTTTT. This chain connects TRBV11-2 to TRBJ1-4; D is unclear. CDR3 length equals 15 residues. Germline CDR1 reads SGHAT; CDR2 reads FQNNGV. V was trimmed by 1 base and J by 8 bases, leaving 14 bases between them.

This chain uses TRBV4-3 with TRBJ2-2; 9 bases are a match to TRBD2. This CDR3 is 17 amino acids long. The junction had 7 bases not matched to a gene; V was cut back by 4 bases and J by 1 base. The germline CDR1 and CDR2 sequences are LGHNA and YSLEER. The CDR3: CASSRTFSGGNTGELFF. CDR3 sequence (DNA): TGCGCCAGCAGCCGAACCTTTAGCGGGGGGAACACCGGGGAGCTGTTTTTT.

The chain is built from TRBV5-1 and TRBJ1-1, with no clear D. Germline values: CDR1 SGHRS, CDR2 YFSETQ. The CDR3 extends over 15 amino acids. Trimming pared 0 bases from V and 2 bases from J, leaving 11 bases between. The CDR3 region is CASSLAGAINTEAFF. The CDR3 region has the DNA TGCGCCAGCAGCTTGGCAGGCGCAATTAACACTGAAGCTTTCTTT.

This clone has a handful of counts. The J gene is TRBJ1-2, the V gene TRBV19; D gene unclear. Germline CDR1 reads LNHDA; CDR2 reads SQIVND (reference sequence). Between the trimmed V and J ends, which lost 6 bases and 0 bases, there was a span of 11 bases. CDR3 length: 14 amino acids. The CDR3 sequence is CASRPGGANYGYTF. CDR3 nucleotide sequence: TGTGCCAGTAGGCCTGGAGGTGCTAACTATGGCTACACCTTC.

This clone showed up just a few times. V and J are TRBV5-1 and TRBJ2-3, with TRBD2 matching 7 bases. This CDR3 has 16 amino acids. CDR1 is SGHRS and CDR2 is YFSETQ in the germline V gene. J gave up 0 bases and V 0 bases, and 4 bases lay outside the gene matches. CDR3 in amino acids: CASSLGAGGSTDTQYF. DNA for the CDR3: TGCGCCAGCAGCTTGGGGGCCGGGGGGAGCACAGATACGCAGTATTTT.